The clone carrying this T cell receptor beta chain was recorded at least ten times. The sample belongs to a study of spatial heterogeneity in lung cancer. On the study more broadly: Consistently, beta-chain sequences turned up in larger numbers than alpha-chain sequences did.

As to time point: sample taken at primary tumor resection. Samples were donated by 72 untreated early-stage non-small cell lung cancer patients. Unsorted whole RNA samples from tumor, nontumor lung or frozen PBMC were sequenced. TCRdb analysed the 5' RACE reads with MiXCR anew, one entry per CDR3 protein. Of about 48,000 distinct CDR3 sequences in the sample, roughly 5% were seen once. This TCR was sampled from a male donor with early-stage non-small cell lung cancer. The sequencing here drew on PBMCs, taken at surgery.

The CDR3 DNA is TGTGCCAGCAGCCCATGGACTAGCGGGAGGCGGAATGAGCAGTTCTTC. Protein product: CASSPWTSGRRNEQFF. The chain combines TRBV7-2 with TRBJ2-1; 14 bases align to TRBD2. With V trimmed by 5 bases and J by 7 bases, 7 bases remained unmatched. CDR3 length equals 16 residues. Germline V gene data show CDR1 as SGHTA and CDR2 as FQGNSA.